These 21 T cell receptor beta chains share one sample of origin, sequenced in a study of T cell changes during pregnancy in multiple sclerosis. The protocol was immunoSEQ multiplex PCR, while the TCRdb copy is restricted to in-frame clones and leaves out a portion. The repertoire holds fewer than 80,000 clones, with around 90% as singletons. Sequencing used peripheral blood, obtained in the first trimester of pregnancy. These receptors originate from a female donor in good health, enrolled as a control in a pregnancy study.

The chain recombines TRBV2 with TRBJ1-1; 8 positions match TRBD1. The germline CDR1 and CDR2 sequences are SNHLY and FYNNEI. This CDR3 is built from 15 residues. V shed 4 bases, J shed 5 bases, and the junction held 9 bases outside the gene matches. The CDR3 region has the DNA TGTGCCAGCAGTGGGCAGGGGGCTCTAGGTACTGAAGCTTTCTTT. It yields the protein CASSGQGALGTEAFF.

The J gene is TRBJ1-4, the V gene TRBV10-3, with D tentatively TRBD1 (5 bases). The length of the CDR3 is 13 residues. Germline CDR1 is ENHRY and CDR2 is SYGVKD. V was cut by 2 bases and J by 6 bases, with 7 bases left in between. The CDR3 reads CAISEDSYEKLFF. The CDR3 DNA reads as TGTGCCATCAGTGAGGACAGTTATGAAAAACTGTTTTTT.

The gene calls are TRBV18 and TRBJ1-6; the match to TRBD1 covers 8 bases. This CDR3 has 14 residues. Unmatched junction bases numbered 3, after V lost 4 bases and J lost 7 bases. CDR1 is KGHSH, CDR2 LQKENI, per germline. The CDR3 DNA reads TGTGCCAGCTCACGGGACAGGAGAAATTCACCCCTCCACTTT. It translates to CASSRDRRNSPLHF.

This clone appeared once. The chain employs TRBV14 and TRBJ2-7; 8 bases align to TRBD2. Per the germline V gene, CDR1 is SGHDN and CDR2 is FVKESK. The V segment lost 4 bases and the J segment 7 bases; nucleotides outside the gene matches: 9. This CDR3 has 14 residues. CDR3 region: CASSRVNSGVEQYF. For the CDR3, the DNA is TGTGCCAGCAGCCGAGTCAATAGCGGGGTTGAGCAGTACTTC.

V usage is TRBV4-3 and J usage is TRBJ2-5; 10 nucleotides match TRBD2. CDR3 length equals 15 residues. Trimming at V came to 0 bases and at J to 4 bases, leaving 2 bases not matched to a gene. CDR1 and CDR2 (germline): LGHNA, YSLEER. Here the CDR3 reads CASSQDLAGAETQYF. In nucleotides, the CDR3 is TGCGCCAGCAGCCAAGATCTAGCGGGAGCAGAGACCCAGTACTTC.

The chain uses TRBV19 and TRBJ1-5; a possible D gene is TRBD1 (6 bases). The V and J ends lost 0 bases and 1 base respectively, with 13 bases between them. This CDR3 has 17 residues. CDR1 and CDR2 (germline): LNHDA, SQIVND (reference sequence). The CDR3 bases are TGTGCCAGTAGTATAGAGTGGGCAGGGGCCAGCAATCAGCCCCAGCATTTT. Residues: CASSIEWAGASNQPQHF.

This clone occurred once. The chain is built from TRBV9 and TRBJ1-3; D possibly corresponds to TRBD1 (6 bases). The germline V and J ends were trimmed by 3 bases and 5 bases, with 21 bases remaining between them. Germline assignment: CDR1 SGDLS and CDR2 YYNGEE. The CDR3 runs 17 residues. CDR3 nucleotide sequence: TGTGCCAGCAGCGATCCCCGAGCGGAGGACAGCAGAAACACCATATATTTT. Amino acid sequence: CASSDPRAEDSRNTIYF. The entire variable domain, with the rest obtained from reference TRBV9 and TRBJ1-3, is as follows: DSGVTQTPKHLITATGQRVTLRCSPRSGDLSVYWYQQSLDQGLQFLIQYYNGEERAKGNILERFSAQQFPDLHSELNLSSLELGDSALYFCASSDPRAEDSRNTIYFGEGSWLTVV.

The chain is built from TRBV7-7 and TRBJ1-1; no clear D. V shed 4 bases and J shed 1 base, with 7 bases lying between them. The CDR3 sequence is 13 residues long. Germline-derived CDR1 and CDR2 are SSHAT and FNYEAQ (reference sequence). Written as DNA, the CDR3 is TGTGCCAGCAGCTCACGACAGAACACTGAAGCTTTCTTT. Its protein product is CASSSRQNTEAFF.

The rearrangement uses TRBV5-4 and TRBJ2-2; TRBD2 matches at 7 bases. Germline values: CDR1 SGHNT, CDR2 YYREEE (reference sequence). This CDR3 has 16 residues. Trimming cost V 4 bases and J 5 bases; bases outside gene matches: 11. The CDR3 DNA reads as TGTGCCAGCAGCCCCCCCGGGCTAGCGGCGACCGGGGAGCTGTTTTTT. It yields the protein CASSPPGLAATGELFF.

This clone was detected once. CDR3: CASSGGQGNQPQHF. Written as DNA, the CDR3 is TGTGCCAGCAGCGGCGGACAGGGCAATCAGCCCCAGCATTTT. V gene TRBV7-2 combines with J gene TRBJ1-5; 7 bases align to TRBD1. This CDR3 spans 14 amino acids. The junction had 3 bases not matched to a gene; V was cut back by 5 bases and J by 2 bases. In germline, CDR1 is SGHTA, CDR2 FQGNSA.

The gene calls are TRBV5-1 and TRBJ1-2; tentative D call: TRBD1 (6 bases). Trimming took off 3 bases at V and 8 bases at J, with 17 bases between the two ends. Germline CDR1 and CDR2: SGHRS and YFSETQ. The CDR3 length is 14 residues. The CDR3 is CASSSGTPKVGYTF. CDR3 nucleotides: TGCGCCAGCAGCTCCGGGACACCAAAAGTAGGCTACACCTTC. Combining the CDR3 with reference TRBV5-1 and TRBJ1-2 gives the whole variable domain KAGVTQTPRYLIKTRGQQVTLSCSPISGHRSVSWYQQTPGQGLQFLFEYFSETQRNKGNFPGRFSGRQFSNSRSEMNVSTLELGDSALYLCASSSGTPKVGYTFGSGTRLTVV.

This clone was seen more than once but under ten times. This rearrangement joins TRBV5-4 to TRBJ2-7; 7 nucleotides agree with TRBD1. Per the germline V gene, CDR1 is SGHNT and CDR2 is YYREEE (reference sequence). The CDR3 loop spans 12 amino acids. Unmatched junction bases numbered 4, after V lost 3 bases and J lost 7 bases. This CDR3 is CASSSYRGEQYF. The CDR3 bases are TGTGCCAGCAGCTCATACAGGGGTGAGCAGTACTTC.

CDR3 residues: CASGLGLSLYGYTF. CDR3 bases: TGTGCTAGTGGTTTGGGTCTAAGCCTCTATGGCTACACCTTC. The chain uses TRBV12-5 and TRBJ1-2; no clear D. The CDR3 contains 14 residues. Trimming removed 1 base at V and 4 bases at J, with 10 bases between. Per germline, CDR1 LGHNT and CDR2 FRNRAP.

This sequence joins TRBV14 and TRBJ1-1; D remains ambiguous. The CDR3 sequence is 14 residues long. Germline CDR1 SGHDN, CDR2 FVKESK. Trimming stripped 0 bases from V and 6 bases from J, with 11 bases between. The CDR3 reads CASSQDTVKSEAFF. CDR3 DNA sequence: TGTGCCAGCAGCCAAGACACGGTCAAGTCTGAAGCTTTCTTT.

V gene TRBV7-9 combines with J gene TRBJ2-5, with 12 bases aligning to TRBD2. Trimming cost V 5 bases and J 7 bases; bases outside gene matches: 11. In germline, CDR1 is SEHNR, CDR2 FQNEAQ (reference sequence). The CDR3 is 16 amino acids. CDR3 protein: CASSPFLAGGLGTQYF. DNA of the CDR3: TGTGCCAGCAGCCCTTTTCTAGCGGGGGGGCTTGGGACCCAGTACTTC.

The V call is TRBV5-1, the J call TRBJ1-2; no clear D gene. The V end lost 2 bases, the J end lost 0 bases, and 11 bases lay between the germline ends. The CDR3 contains 15 residues. Germline-derived CDR1 and CDR2 are SGHRS and YFSETQ. CDR3 region: CASSFVGSTNYGYTF. The CDR3 DNA sequence: TGCGCCAGCAGCTTTGTTGGGAGTACTAACTATGGCTACACCTTC.

This rearrangement joins TRBV7-9 to TRBJ1-2; D uncertain. Germline CDR1 and CDR2: SEHNR and FQNEAQ (reference sequence). The CDR3 has 17 residues. Trimming removed 1 base at V and 4 bases at J, with 19 bases between. CDR3 sequence reads: CASSLVVLAPEAYGYTF. CDR3 in DNA: TGTGCCAGCAGCTTAGTCGTTTTGGCTCCCGAGGCCTATGGCTACACCTTC.

The V and J genes are TRBV19 and TRBJ1-4; no clear D. V lost 2 bases and J lost 6, with 7 bases in between. Germline CDR1 reads LNHDA; CDR2 reads SQIVND (reference sequence). This CDR3 comprises 13 residues. The CDR3 is CASSIWQYEKLFF. The CDR3 bases are TGTGCCAGTAGTATATGGCAGTATGAAAAACTGTTTTTT.

The chain carries TRBV6-4 and TRBJ2-2; TRBD1 aligns across 10 bases. This CDR3 is 15 amino acids long. Per germline, CDR1 MRHNA and CDR2 SNTAGT. V gave up 9 bases and J gave up 2 bases; unmatched junction bases: 6. The CDR3 sequence is CARISTGGNTGELFF. As DNA, the CDR3 is TGTGCCAGGATTTCGACAGGGGGCAACACCGGGGAGCTGTTTTTT.

The chain employs TRBV27 and TRBJ1-1; 8 bases align to TRBD1. CDR3 length: 15 residues. V shed 3 bases and J 4 bases; nucleotides not matched to a gene: 7. The germline gives CDR1 MNHEY, CDR2 SMNVEV (reference sequence). The CDR3 region has the DNA TGTGCCAGCAGTTTCCCCGGACAGGGCATCACTGAAGCTTTCTTT. Its translation is CASSFPGQGITEAFF.

The chain is built from TRBV14 and TRBJ2-1; D is possibly TRBD2 (5 bases). Trimming removed 2 bases from V and 9 bases from J, with 11 bases in between. Looked up from germline, CDR1 is SGHDN and CDR2 is FVKESK. This CDR3 contains 13 residues. This CDR3 reads CASSQRGNGEQFF. The CDR3 nucleotides read TGTGCCAGCAGCCAACGAGGGAACGGTGAGCAGTTCTTC.